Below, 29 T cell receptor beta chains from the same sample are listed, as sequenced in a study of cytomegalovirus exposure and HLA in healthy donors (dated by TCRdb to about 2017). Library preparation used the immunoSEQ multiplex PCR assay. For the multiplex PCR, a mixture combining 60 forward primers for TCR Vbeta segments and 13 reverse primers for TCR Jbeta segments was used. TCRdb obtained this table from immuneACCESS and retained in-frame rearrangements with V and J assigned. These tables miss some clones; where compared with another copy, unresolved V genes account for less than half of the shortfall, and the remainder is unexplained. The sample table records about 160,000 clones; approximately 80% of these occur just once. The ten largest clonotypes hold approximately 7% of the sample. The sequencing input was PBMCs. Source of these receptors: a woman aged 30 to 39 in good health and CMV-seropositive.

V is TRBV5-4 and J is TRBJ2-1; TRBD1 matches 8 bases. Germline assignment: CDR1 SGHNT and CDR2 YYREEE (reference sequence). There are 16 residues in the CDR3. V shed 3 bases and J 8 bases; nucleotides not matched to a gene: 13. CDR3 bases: TGTGCCAGCAGCTCGGACAGGGAAATTTTTGGTGATGAGCAGTTCTTC. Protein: CASSSDREIFGDEQFF. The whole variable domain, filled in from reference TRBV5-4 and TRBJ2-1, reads ETGVTQSPTHLIKTRGQQVTLRCSSQSGHNTVSWYQQALGQGPQFIFQYYREEENGRGNFPPRFSGLQFPNYSSELNVNALELDDSALYLCASSSDREIFGDEQFFGPGTRLTVL.

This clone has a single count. The CDR3: CASSFDSNTEAFF. DNA for the CDR3: TGTGCCAGCAGCTTTGACAGTAACACTGAAGCTTTCTTT. J is TRBJ1-1 and V is TRBV11-1; D is possibly TRBD1 (5 bases). CDR3 length equals 13 residues. Germline V gene sequence: CDR1 SGHAT, CDR2 FQDESV (reference sequence). Between the trimmed V and J ends, which lost 3 bases and 2 bases, there was a span of 7 bases.

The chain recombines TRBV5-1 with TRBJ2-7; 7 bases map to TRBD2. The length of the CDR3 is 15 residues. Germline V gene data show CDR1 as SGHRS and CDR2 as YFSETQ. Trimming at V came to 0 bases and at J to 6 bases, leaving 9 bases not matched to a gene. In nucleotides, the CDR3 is TGCGCCAGCAGCTTGGAGGGGACTATCCCTTTCGAGCAGTACTTC. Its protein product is CASSLEGTIPFEQYF.

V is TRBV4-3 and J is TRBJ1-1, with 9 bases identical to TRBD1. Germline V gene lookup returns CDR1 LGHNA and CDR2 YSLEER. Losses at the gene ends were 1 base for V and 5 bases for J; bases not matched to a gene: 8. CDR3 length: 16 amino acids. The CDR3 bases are TGCGCCAGCAGCCAAGGAAAGAACAGGGGGCGGACTGAAGCTTTCTTT. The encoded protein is CASSQGKNRGRTEAFF.

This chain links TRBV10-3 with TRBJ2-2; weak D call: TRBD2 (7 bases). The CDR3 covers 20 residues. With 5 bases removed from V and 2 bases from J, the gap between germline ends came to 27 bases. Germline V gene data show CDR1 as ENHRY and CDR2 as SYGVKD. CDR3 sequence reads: CAISQTNGAGALLNTGELFF. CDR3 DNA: TGTGCCATCAGTCAAACCAATGGGGCGGGGGCCCTACTCAACACCGGGGAGCTGTTTTTT.

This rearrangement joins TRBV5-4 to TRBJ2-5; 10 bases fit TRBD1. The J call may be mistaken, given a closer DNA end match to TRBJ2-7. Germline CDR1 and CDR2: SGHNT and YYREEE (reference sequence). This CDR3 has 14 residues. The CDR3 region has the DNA TGTGCCAGCAGCCCCGGGGACAGGGGATACGAGCAGTACTTC. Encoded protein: CASSPGDRGYEQYF.

CDR3 in amino acids: CASSLAGQGVETQYF. The CDR3 DNA sequence: TGCGCCAGCAGCTTGGCAGGACAGGGAGTAGAGACCCAGTACTTC. V usage is TRBV5-1 and J usage is TRBJ2-5, with TRBD1 identical over 8 bases. CDR3 length: 15 residues. Germline V gene sequence: CDR1 SGHRS, CDR2 YFSETQ. V trimming: 0 bases; J trimming: 4 bases; junction bases outside the gene matches: 5.

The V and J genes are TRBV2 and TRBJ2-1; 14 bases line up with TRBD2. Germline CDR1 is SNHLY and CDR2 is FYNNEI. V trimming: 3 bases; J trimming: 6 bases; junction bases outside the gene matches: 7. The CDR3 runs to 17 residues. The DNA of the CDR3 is TGTGCCAGCAGTGAGACTAGCGGGGGGGGTTATGGCAATGAGCAGTTCTTC. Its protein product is CASSETSGGGYGNEQFF.

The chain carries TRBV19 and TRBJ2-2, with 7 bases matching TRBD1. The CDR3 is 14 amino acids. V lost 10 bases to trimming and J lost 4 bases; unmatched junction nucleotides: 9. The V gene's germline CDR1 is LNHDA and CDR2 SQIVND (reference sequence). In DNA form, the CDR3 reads TGTGCCACCCAGGGGGACAGATTCACCGGGGAGCTGTTTTTT. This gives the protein CATQGDRFTGELFF.

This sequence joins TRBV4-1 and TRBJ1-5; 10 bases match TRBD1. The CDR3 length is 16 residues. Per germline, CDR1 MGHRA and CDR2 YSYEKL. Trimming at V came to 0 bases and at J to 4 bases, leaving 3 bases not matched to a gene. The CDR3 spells CASSQDDRGLNQPQHF. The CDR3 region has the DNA TGCGCCAGCAGCCAAGATGACAGGGGGCTTAATCAGCCCCAGCATTTT.

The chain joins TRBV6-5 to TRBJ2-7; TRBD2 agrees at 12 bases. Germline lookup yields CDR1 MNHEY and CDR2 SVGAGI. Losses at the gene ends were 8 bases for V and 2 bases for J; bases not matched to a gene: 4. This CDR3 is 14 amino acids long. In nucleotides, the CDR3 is TGTGCCAGCGCTAGCGGGGGGGCCCCCTACGAGCAGTACTTC. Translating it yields CASASGGAPYEQYF.

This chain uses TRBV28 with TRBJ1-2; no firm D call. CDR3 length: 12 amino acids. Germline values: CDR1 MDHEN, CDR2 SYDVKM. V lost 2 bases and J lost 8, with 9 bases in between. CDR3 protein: CASSLSGLGYTF. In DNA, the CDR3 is TGTGCCAGCAGTTTAAGCGGGTTGGGCTACACCTTC.

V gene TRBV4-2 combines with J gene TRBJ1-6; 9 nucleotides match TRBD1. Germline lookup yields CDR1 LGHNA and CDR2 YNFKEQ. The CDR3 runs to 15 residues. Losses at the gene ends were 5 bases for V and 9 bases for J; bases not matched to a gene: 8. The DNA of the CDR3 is TGTGCCAGCAGCTCCGCAGGGACAGGGACTTCACCCCTCCACTTT. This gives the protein CASSSAGTGTSPLHF.

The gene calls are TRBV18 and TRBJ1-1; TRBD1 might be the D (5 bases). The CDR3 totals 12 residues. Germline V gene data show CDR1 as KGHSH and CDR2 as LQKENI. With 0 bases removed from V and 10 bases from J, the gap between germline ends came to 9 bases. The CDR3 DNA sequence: TGTGCCAGCTCACCACCGCAGGGAATAGCTTTCTTT. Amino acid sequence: CASSPPQGIAFF.

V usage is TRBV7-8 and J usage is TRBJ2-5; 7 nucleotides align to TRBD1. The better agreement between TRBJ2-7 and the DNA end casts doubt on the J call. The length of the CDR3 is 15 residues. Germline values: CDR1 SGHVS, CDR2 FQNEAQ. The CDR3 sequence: CASSLFVTGPYEQYF. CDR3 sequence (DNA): TGTGCCAGCAGCTTATTTGTGACAGGGCCCTACGAGCAGTACTTC.

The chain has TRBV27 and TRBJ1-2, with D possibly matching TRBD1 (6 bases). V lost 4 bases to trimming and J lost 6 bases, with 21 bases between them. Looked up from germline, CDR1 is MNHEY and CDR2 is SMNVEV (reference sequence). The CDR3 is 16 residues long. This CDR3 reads CASSYHPPGELNGYTF. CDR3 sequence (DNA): TGTGCCAGCAGTTACCACCCTCCAGGGGAATTAAATGGCTACACCTTC.

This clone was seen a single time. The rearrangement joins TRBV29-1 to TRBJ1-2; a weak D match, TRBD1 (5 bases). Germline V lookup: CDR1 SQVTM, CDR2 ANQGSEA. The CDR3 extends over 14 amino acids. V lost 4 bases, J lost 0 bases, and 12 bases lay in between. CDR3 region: CSVVREGANYGYTF. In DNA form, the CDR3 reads TGCAGCGTTGTCAGGGAGGGAGCTAACTATGGCTACACCTTC.

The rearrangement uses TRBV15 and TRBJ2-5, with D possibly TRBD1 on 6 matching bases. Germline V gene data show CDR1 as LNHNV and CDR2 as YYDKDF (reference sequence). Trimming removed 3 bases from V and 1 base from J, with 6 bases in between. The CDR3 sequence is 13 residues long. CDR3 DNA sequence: TGTGCCACCAGCAGGGACAGCCAAGAGACCCAGTACTTC. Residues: CATSRDSQETQYF.

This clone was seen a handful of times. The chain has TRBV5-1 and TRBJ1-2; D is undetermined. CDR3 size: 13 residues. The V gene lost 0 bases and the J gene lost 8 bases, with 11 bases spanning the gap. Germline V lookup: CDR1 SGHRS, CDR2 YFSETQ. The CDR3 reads CASSLGEGQGYTF. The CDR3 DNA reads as TGCGCCAGCAGCTTGGGGGAGGGTCAAGGCTACACCTTC.

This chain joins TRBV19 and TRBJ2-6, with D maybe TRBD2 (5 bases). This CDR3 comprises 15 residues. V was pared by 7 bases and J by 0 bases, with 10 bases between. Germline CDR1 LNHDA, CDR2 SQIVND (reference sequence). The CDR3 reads CASKRVSSGANVLTF. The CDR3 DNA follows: TGTGCCAGTAAGAGGGTTAGCTCTGGGGCCAACGTCCTGACTTTC.

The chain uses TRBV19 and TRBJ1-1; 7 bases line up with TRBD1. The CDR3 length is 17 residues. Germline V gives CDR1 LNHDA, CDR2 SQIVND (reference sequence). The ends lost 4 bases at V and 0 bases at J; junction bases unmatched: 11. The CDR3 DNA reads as TGTGCCAGTAGTACCTACAGGGGTCGGAGCATGAACACTGAAGCTTTCTTT. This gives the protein CASSTYRGRSMNTEAFF.

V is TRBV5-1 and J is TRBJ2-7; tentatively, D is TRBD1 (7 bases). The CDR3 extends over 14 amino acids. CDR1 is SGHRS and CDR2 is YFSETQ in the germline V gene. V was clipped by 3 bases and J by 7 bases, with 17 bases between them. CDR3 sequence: CASSSRGTGDEQYF. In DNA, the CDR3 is TGCGCCAGCAGCTCGCGGGGTACAGGGGATGAGCAGTACTTC.

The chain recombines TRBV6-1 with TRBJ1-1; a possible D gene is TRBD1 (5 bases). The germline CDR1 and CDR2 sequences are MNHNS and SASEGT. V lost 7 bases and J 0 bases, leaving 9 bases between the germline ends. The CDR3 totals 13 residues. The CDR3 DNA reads TGTGCCAGCAAGGGGCAAGTGAACACTGAAGCTTTCTTT. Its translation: CASKGQVNTEAFF.

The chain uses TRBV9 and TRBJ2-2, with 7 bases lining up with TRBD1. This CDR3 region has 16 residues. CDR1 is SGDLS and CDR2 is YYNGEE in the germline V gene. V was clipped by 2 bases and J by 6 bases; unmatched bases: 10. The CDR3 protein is CASSVSRTGKAGELFF. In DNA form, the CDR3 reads TGTGCCAGCAGCGTGAGCCGGACAGGCAAGGCCGGGGAGCTGTTTTTT.

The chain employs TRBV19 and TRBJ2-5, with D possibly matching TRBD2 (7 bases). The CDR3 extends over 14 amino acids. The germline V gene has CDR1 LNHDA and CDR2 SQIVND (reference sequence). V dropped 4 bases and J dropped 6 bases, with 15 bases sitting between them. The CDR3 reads CASSKGGERKTQYF. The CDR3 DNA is TGTGCCAGTAGTAAGGGGGGGGAACGGAAGACCCAGTACTTC. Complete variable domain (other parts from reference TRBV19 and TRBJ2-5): DGGITQSPKYLFRKEGQNVTLSCEQNLNHDAMYWYRQDPGQGLRLIYYSQIVNDFQKGDIAEGYSVSREKKESFPLTVTSAQKNPTAFYLCASSKGGERKTQYFGPGTRLLVL.

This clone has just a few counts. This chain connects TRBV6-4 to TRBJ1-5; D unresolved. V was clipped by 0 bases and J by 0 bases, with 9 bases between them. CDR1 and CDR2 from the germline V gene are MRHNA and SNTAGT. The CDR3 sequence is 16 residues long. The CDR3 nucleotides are TGTGCCAGCAGTGACTCGGGCGGGGATAGCAATCAGCCCCAGCATTTT. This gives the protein CASSDSGGDSNQPQHF.

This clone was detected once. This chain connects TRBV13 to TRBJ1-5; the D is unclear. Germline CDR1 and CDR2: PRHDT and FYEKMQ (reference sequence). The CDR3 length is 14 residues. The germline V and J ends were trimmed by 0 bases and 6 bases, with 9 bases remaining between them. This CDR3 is CASSLGPGFQPQHF. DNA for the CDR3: TGTGCCAGCAGCTTAGGTCCGGGTTTTCAGCCCCAGCATTTT.

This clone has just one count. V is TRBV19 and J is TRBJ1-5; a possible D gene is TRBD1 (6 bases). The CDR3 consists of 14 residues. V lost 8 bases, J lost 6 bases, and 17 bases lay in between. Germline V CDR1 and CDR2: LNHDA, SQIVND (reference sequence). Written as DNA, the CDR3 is TGTGCCAGTCGCTTCAGGGGAATAGGTCAGCCCCAGCATTTT. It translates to CASRFRGIGQPQHF.

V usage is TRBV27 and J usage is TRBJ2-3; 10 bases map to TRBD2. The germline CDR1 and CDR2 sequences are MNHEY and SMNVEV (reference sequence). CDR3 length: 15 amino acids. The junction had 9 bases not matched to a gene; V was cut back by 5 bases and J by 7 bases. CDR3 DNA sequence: TGTGCCAGCAGTCTGGGTCTAGCGGGGGTGAATACGCAGTATTTT. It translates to CASSLGLAGVNTQYF.